What follows is one TCR beta chain and its context. Profiled with immunoSEQ multiplex PCR; TCRdb holds only in-frame clones, not every one. The sample carries 150,000 or so clones, roughly 93% recorded once. Germline CDR1 is DFQATT and CDR2 is SNEGSKA (reference sequence). This CDR3 has 11 amino acids. With 5 bases removed from V and 5 bases from J, the gap between germline ends came to 10 bases. The data are from a study of control samples from healthy donors and cancer patients. J is TRBJ2-7 and V is TRBV20-1; D perhaps matches TRBD1 (6 bases). Sequenced input: blood. The source is a man younger than 30 in good health. The DNA of the CDR3 is TGCAGTGCTTATACAGGGAACGAGCAGTACTTC. Translated: CSAYTGNEQYF.